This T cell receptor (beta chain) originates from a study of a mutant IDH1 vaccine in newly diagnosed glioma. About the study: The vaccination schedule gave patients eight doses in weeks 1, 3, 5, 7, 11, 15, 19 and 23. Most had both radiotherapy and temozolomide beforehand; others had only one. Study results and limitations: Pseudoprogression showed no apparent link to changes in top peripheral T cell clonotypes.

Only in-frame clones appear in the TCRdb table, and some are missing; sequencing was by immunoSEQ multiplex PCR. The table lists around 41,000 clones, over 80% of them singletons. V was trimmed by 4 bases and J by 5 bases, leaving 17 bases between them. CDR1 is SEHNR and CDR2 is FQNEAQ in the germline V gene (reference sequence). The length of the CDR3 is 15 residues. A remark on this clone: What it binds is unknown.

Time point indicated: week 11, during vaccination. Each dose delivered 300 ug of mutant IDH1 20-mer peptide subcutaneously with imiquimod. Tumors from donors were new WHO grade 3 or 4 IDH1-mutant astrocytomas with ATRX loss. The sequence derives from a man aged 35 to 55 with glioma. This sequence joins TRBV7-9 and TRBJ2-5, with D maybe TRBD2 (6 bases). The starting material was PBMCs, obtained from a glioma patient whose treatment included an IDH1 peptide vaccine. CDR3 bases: TGTGCCAGCAGCTCTCCGGGACTGAAGGCGGAGACCCAGTACTTC. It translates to CASSSPGLKAETQYF.